The T cell receptor beta chain under discussion was sequenced for a study of T-cell memory formation after mild COVID-19. Overall study: TCR clusters were mostly donor specific.

TCRdb reanalysed the 5' RACE reads using MiXCR and keeps one entry per CDR3 protein. The sample contains about 500,000 distinct CDR3 sequences, 20% of which appear only once. V was pared by 4 bases and J by 11 bases, with 15 bases between. Germline assignment: CDR1 SQVTM and CDR2 ANQGSEA. The CDR3 sequence is 12 residues long. This clonotype was observed once. Its target is unknown. Regarding the study as a whole: Largely, contracting CD4+ clones fell within CM and EM, and contracting CD8+ clones within EMRA. Cross-reactive memory appears to have joined, as suggested by some responding clones showing up in pre-infection memory. Still unconfirmed is whether the second-wave clones peaking on day 37 recognized SARS-CoV-2.

The clonotype was recovered from an adult woman who had mild COVID-19 (a few samples of this study predate the infection). Cell type and time point are not known. Sequencing was carried out using PBMCs or a T cell subset sorted from them (not recorded which). The chain is built from TRBV29-1 and TRBJ1-5; TRBD1 is a possible D gene (6 bases). Here the CDR3 DNA reads TGCAGCGTTGGAGAGGACAGTCGGACCCAGCATTTT. Its translation: CSVGEDSRTQHF.